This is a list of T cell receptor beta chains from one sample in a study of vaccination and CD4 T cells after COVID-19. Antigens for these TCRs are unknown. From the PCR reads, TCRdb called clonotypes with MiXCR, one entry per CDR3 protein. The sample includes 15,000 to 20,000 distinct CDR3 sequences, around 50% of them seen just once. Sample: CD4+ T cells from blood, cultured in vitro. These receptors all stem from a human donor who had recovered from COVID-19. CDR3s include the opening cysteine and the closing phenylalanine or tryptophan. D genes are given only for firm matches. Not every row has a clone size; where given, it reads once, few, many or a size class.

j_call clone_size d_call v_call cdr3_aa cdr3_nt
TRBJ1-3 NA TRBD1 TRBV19 CASMGDRGRNTIYF TGTGCCAGTATGGGGGACAGGGGGCGAAACACCATATATTTT
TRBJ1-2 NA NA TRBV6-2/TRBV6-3 CASSSFRGDGYTF TGTGCCAGCAGTTCCTTCCGGGGAGACGGCTACACCTTC
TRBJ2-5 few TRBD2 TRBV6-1 CASSVRPGPSGVVGETQYF TGTGCCAGCAGTGTCCGACCCGGCCCCAGCGGGGTCGTAGGAGAGACCCAGTACTTC
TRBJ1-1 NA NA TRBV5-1 CASSGRGGLTEAFF TGCGCCAGCAGCGGTCGAGGAGGCCTCACTGAAGCTTTCTTT
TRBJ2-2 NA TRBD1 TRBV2 CASSERAGGRTGELFF TGTGCCAGCAGTGAAAGGGCAGGGGGCCGGACCGGGGAGCTGTTTTTT
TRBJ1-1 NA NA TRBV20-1 CSAIDGGRTFF TGCAGTGCTATCGATGGGGGGCGGACTTTCTTT
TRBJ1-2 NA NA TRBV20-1 CSTYLVPGGAQTYGYTF TGCAGTACATACTTGGTTCCGGGCGGGGCCCAAACCTATGGCTACACCTTC
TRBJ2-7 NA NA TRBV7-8 CASSLMSRLGEQYF TGTGCCAGCAGCTTAATGAGCCGCCTAGGCGAGCAGTACTTC
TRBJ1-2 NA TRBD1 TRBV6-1 CASSWRDRAAGYTF TGTGCCAGCAGCTGGAGGGACAGGGCTGCTGGCTACACCTTC
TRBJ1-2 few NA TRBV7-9 CASSLGGPAIYGYTF TGTGCCAGCAGCTTAGGAGGTCCAGCCATCTATGGCTACACCTTC
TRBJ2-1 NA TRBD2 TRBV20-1 CSARRAGGPYNEQFF TGCAGTGCTAGGCGGGCGGGAGGGCCATACAATGAGCAGTTCTTC
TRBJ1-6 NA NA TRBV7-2 CASTGPTAYNSPLHF TGTGCCAGCACCGGTCCCACCGCATATAATTCACCCCTCCACTTT
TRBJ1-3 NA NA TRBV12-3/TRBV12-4 CASSAQAGGNTIYF TGTGCCAGCAGTGCCCAGGCGGGAGGAAACACCATATATTTT
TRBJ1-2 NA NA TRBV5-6 CATAGWSYGYTF TGTGCAACTGCCGGGTGGTCCTATGGCTACACCTTC
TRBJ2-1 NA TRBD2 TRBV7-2 CASTSERGSYNEQFF TGTGCCAGCACCTCGGAGCGGGGTTCCTACAATGAGCAGTTCTTC
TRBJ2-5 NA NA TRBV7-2 CASSLGGLAALGETQYF TGTGCCAGCAGCTTAGGAGGGTTAGCGGCCTTAGGAGAGACCCAGTACTTC
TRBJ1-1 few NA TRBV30 CAWGDVSTEAFF TGTGCCTGGGGCGATGTCAGCACTGAAGCTTTCTTT
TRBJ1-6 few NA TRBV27 CASSYREVNSPLHF TGTGCCAGCAGTTACAGGGAGGTGAATTCACCCCTCCACTTT
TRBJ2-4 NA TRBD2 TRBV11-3 CASSLILAGAKNIQYF TGTGCCAGCAGCTTAATACTAGCGGGGGCCAAAAACATTCAGTACTTC
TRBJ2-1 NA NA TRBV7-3 CASRPGMTLNEQFF TGTGCCAGCAGGCCCGGTATGACCCTCAATGAGCAGTTCTTC
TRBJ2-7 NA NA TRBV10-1 CASSGPPGEKQYF TGCGCCAGCAGTGGGCCCCCTGGGGAAAAGCAGTACTTC
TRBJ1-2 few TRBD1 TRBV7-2 CASSLTGLDGYTF TGTGCCAGCAGCCTGACAGGGTTGGATGGCTACACCTTC
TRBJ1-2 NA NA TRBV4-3 CASSQDLTAAGINYGYTF TGCGCCAGCAGCCAAGATCTAACAGCAGCGGGGATAAACTATGGCTACACCTTC
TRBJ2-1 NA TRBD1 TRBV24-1 CATSRDSSYNEQFF TGTGCCACCAGTAGGGACAGCTCCTACAATGAGCAGTTCTTC
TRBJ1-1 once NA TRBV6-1 CASSVDRIDTEAFF TGTGCCAGCAGTGTCGACAGGATCGACACTGAAGCTTTCTTT
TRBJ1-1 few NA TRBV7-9 CASSPKKYAQGIPEAFF TGTGCCAGCAGCCCGAAGAAATATGCTCAGGGGATCCCTGAAGCTTTCTTT
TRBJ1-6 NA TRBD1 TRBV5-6 CASSSRTGANSPLHF TGTGCCAGCAGCAGCCGGACAGGGGCCAATTCACCCCTCCACTTT
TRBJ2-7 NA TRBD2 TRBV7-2 CASTRTSGPYEQYF TGTGCCAGCACCCGGACTAGCGGTCCCTACGAGCAGTACTTC
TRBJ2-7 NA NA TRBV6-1 CASNSPPLGEQYF TGTGCCAGCAATAGTCCCCCCCTCGGCGAGCAGTACTTC
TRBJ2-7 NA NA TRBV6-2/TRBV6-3 CASKGTANYEQYF TGTGCCAGCAAGGGAACAGCCAACTACGAGCAGTACTTC
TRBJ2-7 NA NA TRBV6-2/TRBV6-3 CASSHVVGQRWYEQYF TGTGCCAGCAGCCACGTGGTGGGGCAAAGATGGTACGAGCAGTACTTC